Below, 29 T cell receptor beta chains from the same sample are listed, as sequenced in a study of cytomegalovirus exposure and HLA in healthy donors. The PCR contained 60 Vbeta and 13 Jbeta primers. Sequencing used immunoSEQ multiplex PCR; TCRdb keeps in-frame clones, though not all of them. The sample totals approximately 140,000 clones. What was sequenced was PBMCs. Source of these receptors: a man aged 40-49 years in good health and CMV-seronegative.

J is TRBJ2-7 and V is TRBV7-9; TRBD2 is a possible D gene (6 bases). The V end was cut by 7 bases, the J end by 5 bases, with 24 bases between. Germline-derived CDR1 and CDR2 are SEHNR and FQNEAQ (reference sequence). The CDR3 extends over 16 amino acids. The CDR3 DNA follows: TGTGCCAGCACCGAGGGTAAAGTTGGGGGGTGGAACGAGCAGTACTTC. Translated: CASTEGKVGGWNEQYF.

The gene calls are TRBV6-1 and TRBJ2-3, with D hard to call. Trimming took off 3 bases at V and 2 bases at J, with 9 bases between the two ends. There are 14 residues in the CDR3. CDR1 is MNHNS, CDR2 SASEGT, per germline. The DNA of the CDR3 is TGTGCCAGCAGTGAGGCCAAGTCCACAGATACGCAGTATTTT. Translation: CASSEAKSTDTQYF.

The chain employs TRBV13 and TRBJ1-1, with 7 positions matching TRBD1. The length of the CDR3 is 15 residues. From germline, CDR1 is PRHDT and CDR2 FYEKMQ (reference sequence). V trimming: 4 bases; J trimming: 1 base; junction bases outside the gene matches: 6. CDR3 protein: CASSSPTGKNTEAFF. CDR3 in DNA: TGTGCCAGCAGCTCTCCGACAGGGAAGAACACTGAAGCTTTCTTT.

This sequence joins TRBV19 and TRBJ2-1; TRBD1 matches 8 bases. This CDR3 has 14 amino acids. Trimming at V came to 8 bases and at J to 5 bases, leaving 8 bases not matched to a gene. Germline V lookup: CDR1 LNHDA, CDR2 SQIVND (reference sequence). DNA for the CDR3: TGTGCCAGTCGAAACAGGGGGACTGACAATGAGCAGTTCTTC. Protein sequence: CASRNRGTDNEQFF. The full variable domain, in which reference TRBV19 and TRBJ2-1 provide the parts outside the CDR3, is DGGITQSPKYLFRKEGQNVTLSCEQNLNHDAMYWYRQDPGQGLRLIYYSQIVNDFQKGDIAEGYSVSREKKESFPLTVTSAQKNPTAFYLCASRNRGTDNEQFFGPGTRLTVL.

The V call is TRBV20-1, the J call TRBJ2-7; TRBD1 matches at 8 bases. This CDR3 contains 11 residues. Germline assignment: CDR1 DFQATT and CDR2 SNEGSKA (reference sequence). The V segment lost 7 bases and the J segment 4 bases; nucleotides outside the gene matches: 3. This CDR3 is CSGGDRYEQYF. CDR3 DNA: TGCAGTGGAGGGGACAGGTACGAGCAGTACTTC.

The chain has TRBV5-1 and TRBJ2-7; TRBD1 aligns across 7 bases. Looked up from germline, CDR1 is SGHRS and CDR2 is YFSETQ. Losses at the gene ends were 0 bases for V and 0 bases for J; bases not matched to a gene: 3. There are 15 residues in the CDR3. The CDR3 loop reads CASSLEGARSYEQYF. CDR3 bases: TGCGCCAGCAGCTTGGAGGGGGCCCGCTCCTACGAGCAGTACTTC.

Here the CDR3 reads CASGGTDHNEKLFF. The DNA of the CDR3 is TGTGCCAGCGGGGGGACAGACCATAATGAAAAACTGTTTTTT. V usage is TRBV28 and J usage is TRBJ1-4, with 7 bases fitting TRBD1. CDR1 and CDR2 (germline): MDHEN, SYDVKM. The junction had 7 bases not matched to a gene; V was cut back by 8 bases and J by 4 bases. The CDR3 is 14 amino acids.

The rearrangement links TRBV2 to TRBJ1-6; no clear D. The V gene lost 6 bases and the J gene lost 0 bases, with 9 bases spanning the gap. CDR1 and CDR2 from the germline V gene are SNHLY and FYNNEI. CDR3 size: 15 residues. CDR3 sequence reads: CASSEYGSYNSPLHF. The DNA for the CDR3 is TGTGCCAGCAGCGAGTACGGCTCCTATAATTCACCCCTCCACTTT.

The chain recombines TRBV2 with TRBJ2-4, with a possible D match to TRBD2 (6 bases). CDR1 is SNHLY and CDR2 is FYNNEI in the germline V gene. The CDR3 sequence is 16 residues long. Trimming pared 5 bases from V and 1 base from J, leaving 15 bases between. The CDR3 protein is CASSRDGGWAKNIQYF. The CDR3 coding sequence is TGTGCCAGCAGTCGGGACGGAGGGTGGGCCAAAAACATTCAGTACTTC. Full variable domain (missing parts from reference TRBV2 and TRBJ2-4): EPEVTQTPSHQVTQMGQEVILRCVPISNHLYFYWYRQILGQKVEFLVSFYNNEISEKSEIFDDQFSVERPDGSNFTLKIRSTKLEDSAMYFCASSRDGGWAKNIQYFGAGTRLSVL.

This chain links TRBV19 with TRBJ1-4; D is possibly TRBD1 (5 bases). This CDR3 is 15 amino acids long. The V and J ends lost 3 bases and 3 bases respectively, with 11 bases between them. CDR1 and CDR2 (germline): LNHDA, SQIVND (reference sequence). CDR3 region: CASSMWGGANEKLFF. DNA of the CDR3: TGTGCCAGTAGTATGTGGGGAGGGGCTAATGAAAAACTGTTTTTT.

V and J are TRBV9 and TRBJ2-7; D possibly corresponds to TRBD2 (7 bases). The CDR3 has 16 residues. The germline V and J ends were trimmed by 0 bases and 3 bases, with 16 bases remaining between them. From germline, CDR1 is SGDLS and CDR2 YYNGEE. CDR3 in DNA: TGTGCCAGCAGCGTAGGTTTAGGGGGGGCCCTCTACGAGCAGTACTTC. Its protein is CASSVGLGGALYEQYF.

The chain recombines TRBV5-1 with TRBJ2-3; 11 nucleotides line up with TRBD2. V gave up 0 bases and J gave up 1 base; unmatched junction bases: 7. The CDR3 contains 18 residues. CDR1 and CDR2 from the germline V gene are SGHRS and YFSETQ. The CDR3 nucleotides read TGCGCCAGCAGCTTGGCGGCTAGCGGGGGGCAACGCACAGATACGCAGTATTTT. Translated: CASSLAASGGQRTDTQYF.

The CDR3 loop is CASSDNILREQYF. In DNA, the CDR3 is TGTGCCAGCAGTGATAATATCCTCCGGGAGCAGTACTTC. The gene calls are TRBV6-1 and TRBJ2-7; no reliable D call. Germline V gene data show CDR1 as MNHNS and CDR2 as SASEGT. This CDR3 comprises 13 residues. V was shortened by 3 bases and J by 7 bases, with 13 bases between the two germline ends.

This chain joins TRBV6-6 and TRBJ2-1; possibly TRBD1 for D (6 bases). Per the germline V gene, CDR1 is MNHNY and CDR2 is SVGAGI (reference sequence). The CDR3 has 15 residues. V lost 4 bases to trimming and J lost 0 bases, with 10 bases between them. The CDR3 region is CASSLTGNSYNEQFF. The CDR3 region has the DNA TGTGCCAGCAGTTTGACAGGTAACTCCTACAATGAGCAGTTCTTC.

Comments on this clone: At one end the junction does not follow the germline gene, possibly because of a read error. The rearrangement links TRBV18 to TRBJ1-4, with D possibly matching TRBD1 (5 bases). Germline-derived CDR1 and CDR2 are KGHSH and LQKENI. The CDR3 is 14 amino acids. The CDR3 DNA follows: TGTGCCAGCGCACCTCAGGGAGGAAATGAAAAACTGTTTTTT. Protein sequence: CASAPQGGNEKLFF.

This sequence joins TRBV7-3 and TRBJ1-1, with D maybe TRBD1 (6 bases). The CDR3 sequence is 13 residues long. V lost 5 bases and J lost 6, with 13 bases in between. Looked up from germline, CDR1 is SGHTA and CDR2 is FQGTGA. CDR3 DNA sequence: TGTGCCAGCAGCCCAGGGACACAGTCTGAAGCTTTCTTT. This sequence encodes CASSPGTQSEAFF.

V gene TRBV7-9 combines with J gene TRBJ2-6; D is ambiguous. Looked up from germline, CDR1 is SEHNR and CDR2 is FQNEAQ (reference sequence). V was pared by 5 bases and J by 0 bases, with 8 bases between. The CDR3 extends over 15 amino acids. The chain's CDR3 is CASSHTPSGANVLTF. In DNA form, the CDR3 reads TGTGCCAGCAGCCACACCCCCTCTGGGGCCAACGTCCTGACTTTC.

The gene calls are TRBV9 and TRBJ2-1; 10 bases match TRBD1. J lost 2 bases, V lost 2 bases, and 4 bases had no gene match. The CDR3 has 16 amino acids. Germline values: CDR1 SGDLS, CDR2 YYNGEE. CDR3 residues: CASSVGGQGTYNEQFF. CDR3 DNA sequence: TGTGCCAGCAGCGTGGGGGGACAGGGGACCTACAATGAGCAGTTCTTC.

This chain links TRBV2 with TRBJ2-5, with TRBD2 matching 12 bases. The DNA matches TRBJ2-7 better at its end, which makes the J call doubtful. CDR3 length: 14 residues. The germline V gene has CDR1 SNHLY and CDR2 FYNNEI. The CDR3 protein is CASRTSGGTYEQYF. CDR3 nucleotides: TGTGCCAGCAGAACTAGCGGGGGGACCTACGAGCAGTACTTC.

The chain combines TRBV7-6 with TRBJ1-2, with D hard to call. The CDR3 length is 13 residues. Germline V gives CDR1 SGHVS, CDR2 FNYEAQ. Trimming stripped 6 bases from V and 2 bases from J, with 10 bases between. The CDR3 DNA is TGTGCCAGCAGTGTCGGGGAGAACTATGGCTACACCTTC. Its protein product is CASSVGENYGYTF.

The chain joins TRBV25-1 to TRBJ1-2; no firm D call. CDR3 length: 13 amino acids. Germline V gene data show CDR1 as MGHDK and CDR2 as SYGVNS. The V gene lost 3 bases and the J gene lost 8 bases, with 13 bases spanning the gap. The DNA of the CDR3 is TGTGCCAGCAGTGATCGTCTGGCAATCGGCTACACCTTC. Translating gives CASSDRLAIGYTF.

This chain uses TRBV19 with TRBJ1-5; the D is unclear. The CDR3 sequence is 14 residues long. Trimming took off 5 bases at V and 7 bases at J, with 15 bases between the two ends. Germline CDR1 LNHDA, CDR2 SQIVND (reference sequence). The CDR3 here is CASSLTPEGQPQHF. The CDR3 DNA reads as TGTGCCAGTAGTCTCACACCGGAGGGACAGCCCCAGCATTTT.

This chain uses TRBV27 with TRBJ1-6, with D possibly being TRBD1 (6 bases). CDR1 is MNHEY and CDR2 is SMNVEV in the germline V gene (reference sequence). The V and J ends lost 6 bases and 3 bases respectively, with 15 bases between them. The CDR3 extends over 16 amino acids. This chain's CDR3 is CASRGGPGFYNSPLHF. CDR3 DNA sequence: TGTGCCAGCAGGGGGGGGCCAGGGTTCTATAATTCACCCCTCCACTTT.

The rearrangement uses TRBV10-3 and TRBJ2-1; D is possibly TRBD1 (6 bases). The V gene's germline CDR1 is ENHRY and CDR2 SYGVKD. V was trimmed by 9 bases and J by 3 bases, leaving 9 bases between them. This CDR3 has 12 residues. CDR3 bases: TGTGCCATTCTGGACAGCTACAATGAGCAGTTCTTC. Translating it yields CAILDSYNEQFF.

The chain joins TRBV5-6 to TRBJ2-7; D is undetermined. The CDR3 loop spans 11 amino acids. V was clipped by 0 bases and J by 5 bases, with 3 bases between them. Germline CDR1 and CDR2: SGHDT and YYEEEE. Written as DNA, the CDR3 is TGTGCCAGCAGCTTGGACAACGAGCAGTACTTC. Its translation is CASSLDNEQYF.

The chain uses TRBV6-5 and TRBJ1-2, with TRBD1 matching 9 bases. CDR1 MNHEY and CDR2 SVGAGI come from the germline V gene. Germline trimming cut 4 bases from V and 4 bases from J; bases unmatched to any gene: 10. The CDR3 runs to 16 residues. CDR3 DNA: TGTGCCAGCAGTTTGGGACAGGGCTTAGGCACCTATGGCTACACCTTC. It specifies CASSLGQGLGTYGYTF.

This sequence joins TRBV4-1 and TRBJ2-3; 11 bases line up with TRBD2. Trimming cost V 4 bases and J 6 bases; bases outside gene matches: 6. There are 15 residues in the CDR3. Germline V gene lookup returns CDR1 MGHRA and CDR2 YSYEKL. CDR3 bases: TGCGCCAGCAGCCTAATAGCGGGGGGGACTGATACGCAGTATTTT. This gives the protein CASSLIAGGTDTQYF.

This rearrangement joins TRBV6-5 to TRBJ2-3, with a weak D call TRBD1 (7 bases). The CDR3 sequence is 14 residues long. V was clipped by 6 bases and J by 0 bases, with 10 bases between them. Germline-derived CDR1 and CDR2 are MNHEY and SVGAGI. The CDR3 sequence: CASREGASTDTQYF. The CDR3 nucleotides read TGTGCCAGCAGGGAGGGGGCAAGCACAGATACGCAGTATTTT.

This chain links TRBV4-2 with TRBJ2-1; 14 nucleotides agree with TRBD2. The ends lost 6 bases at V and 8 bases at J; junction bases unmatched: 6. Looked up from germline, CDR1 is LGHNA and CDR2 is YNFKEQ. The CDR3 covers 15 residues. As DNA, the CDR3 is TGTGCCAGCAGTCCGACTAGCGGGGGGGCCGATGAGCAGTTCTTC. This codes for CASSPTSGGADEQFF.